Following are 21 T cell receptor beta chains from one sample sequenced in a study of CD8 T cells in ankylosing spondylitis. One entry per CDR3 protein, called by TCRdb with MiXCR from the 5' RACE reads. The sample yields around 220,000 distinct CDR3 sequences, approximately 10% seen once. What was sequenced was blood, either unsorted or a sorted T cell fraction (not recorded which). The receptors come from a male donor with ankylosing spondylitis or in good health (not recorded which).

At least ten counts were recorded for this clonotype. The chain recombines TRBV10-3 with TRBJ2-1, with D possibly matching TRBD2 (5 bases). Germline CDR1 reads ENHRY; CDR2 reads SYGVKD. The length of the CDR3 is 14 residues. V lost 6 bases and J lost 5, with 14 bases in between. CDR3 sequence: CAIRAVESHNEQFF. The CDR3 DNA follows: TGTGCCATCAGAGCGGTAGAGTCGCACAATGAGCAGTTCTTC.

The table lists this clonotype with a count of one. This may come from a read error, since a much larger clone is one base off. The chain links TRBV20-1 to TRBJ2-1; 10 positions agree with TRBD1. This CDR3 has 17 residues. Per the germline V gene, CDR1 is DFQATT and CDR2 is SNEGSKA (reference sequence). The chain's CDR3 is CSAINPMDRGNYDEQFF. In nucleotides, the CDR3 is TGCAGTGCTATCAACCCAATGGACAGGGGGAACTACGATGAGCAGTTCTTC.

In the case of this clonotype: This could be a read error, since a much larger clone is one nucleotide away. The J gene is TRBJ1-2, the V gene TRBV10-2; D is perhaps TRBD1 (5 bases). Germline V CDR1 and CDR2: WSHSY, SAAADI. The CDR3 length is 14 residues. The V end lost 2 bases, the J end lost 9 bases, and 16 bases lay between the germline ends. CDR3 loop: CASSEGGPLGSYTF. Here the CDR3 DNA reads TGCGCCAGCAGTGAGGGGGGTCCTTTGGGCAGCTACACCTTC.

There are many counts of this clonotype. The J gene is TRBJ1-5, the V gene TRBV7-8; tentatively, D is TRBD1 (5 bases). The CDR3 is 16 residues long. Trimming took 2 bases from V and 11 from J, leaving 22 bases between them. Germline values: CDR1 SGHVS, CDR2 FQNEAQ. The CDR3 is CASSLTQGGVLRTQHF. CDR3 in DNA: TGTGCCAGCAGCTTAACTCAGGGAGGAGTCTTAAGGACCCAGCATTTT.

In its sample, this clonotype was seen many times. The chain has TRBV3-1 and TRBJ2-1, with D uncertain. CDR3 length: 13 residues. V was trimmed by 3 bases and J by 8 bases, leaving 11 bases between them. Germline CDR1 and CDR2: LGHDT and YNNKEL (reference sequence). The CDR3: CASSHGPPDEQFF. CDR3 DNA sequence: TGTGCCAGCAGCCACGGGCCCCCCGATGAGCAGTTCTTC.

Ten or more counts support this clonotype. The chain recombines TRBV9 with TRBJ2-3; D gene uncertain. This CDR3 comprises 13 residues. Between the trimmed V and J ends, which lost 4 bases and 3 bases, there was a span of 9 bases. Per germline, CDR1 SGDLS and CDR2 YYNGEE. CDR3 residues: CASSPKLTDTQYF. DNA for the CDR3: TGTGCCAGCAGCCCTAAATTGACAGATACGCAGTATTTT. The full variable domain, rest sourced from reference TRBV9 and TRBJ2-3, is DSGVTQTPKHLITATGQRVTLRCSPRSGDLSVYWYQQSLDQGLQFLIQYYNGEERAKGNILERFSAQQFPDLHSELNLSSLELGDSALYFCASSPKLTDTQYFGPGTRLTVL.

V is TRBV5-1 and J is TRBJ2-3, with 7 bases matching TRBD2. Germline trimming cut 0 bases from V and 4 bases from J; bases unmatched to any gene: 5. CDR3 size: 15 residues. CDR1 SGHRS and CDR2 YFSETQ come from the germline V gene. This CDR3 is CASSLENSGADTQYF. The CDR3 nucleotides are TGCGCCAGCAGCTTGGAGAACAGCGGGGCAGATACGCAGTATTTT.

This clonotype showed up just a few times. V usage is TRBV12-3 or TRBV12-4 and J usage is TRBJ2-5; 9 bases align to TRBD1. The CDR3 consists of 15 residues. The V and J ends lost 4 bases and 4 bases, in that order; junction bases with no gene match: 7. The CDR3 protein is CASSSRTGELETQYF. In nucleotides, the CDR3 is TGTGCCAGCAGTTCTCGGACAGGGGAGTTAGAGACCCAGTACTTC.

This clonotype appeared a few times. CDR3 nucleotide sequence: TGCGCCAGCAGCCAGGGACAGGCGCTCTATGGCTACACCTTC. Amino acids: CASSQGQALYGYTF. The J gene is TRBJ1-2, the V gene TRBV5-1, with 8 nucleotides matching TRBD1. The germline CDR1 and CDR2 sequences are SGHRS and YFSETQ. CDR3 size: 14 residues. After removal of 4 bases from V and 4 bases from J, the junction contained 6 bases not matched to a gene.

This clonotype occurred many times. This sequence joins TRBV6-5 and TRBJ2-3; D may be TRBD2 (7 bases). Germline CDR1 MNHEY, CDR2 SVGAGI. V lost 2 bases and J lost 2, with 17 bases in between. The CDR3 totals 17 residues. The CDR3 loop is CASSYLYTGGLTDTQYF. Here the CDR3 DNA reads TGTGCCAGCAGTTACCTATATACGGGGGGCCTCACAGATACGCAGTATTTT.

In its sample, this clonotype was seen many times. The chain recombines TRBV28 with TRBJ2-2, with 10 bases fitting TRBD1. V lost 5 bases, J lost 6 bases, and 12 bases stayed unmatched. The CDR3 contains 17 residues. Germline loops: CDR1 MDHEN, CDR2 SYDVKM. The CDR3 DNA reads as TGTGCCAGCAGTCTAGCTGGGACAGGGGTTTCCCCCGGGGAGCTGTTTTTT. This encodes CASSLAGTGVSPGELFF. Based on the CDR3 plus reference TRBV28 and TRBJ2-2, the full variable domain is DVKVTQSSRYLVKRTGEKVFLECVQDMDHENMFWYRQDPGLGLRLIYFSYDVKMKEKGDIPEGYSVSREKKERFSLILESASTNQTSMYLCASSLAGTGVSPGELFFGEGSRLTVL.

This clonotype appeared many times. The chain is built from TRBV5-1 and TRBJ2-5; 7 positions match TRBD1. The V gene end was trimmed by 5 bases and the J gene end by 0 bases; junction bases not matched to a gene: 7. The germline V gene has CDR1 SGHRS and CDR2 YFSETQ. The CDR3 covers 15 residues. CDR3 in amino acids: CASSSTGTDQETQYF. In DNA, the CDR3 is TGCGCCAGCAGTTCCACCGGGACAGACCAAGAGACCCAGTACTTC.

This clonotype was observed a handful of times. The rearrangement uses TRBV27 and TRBJ2-2, with a tentative D call TRBD1 (6 bases). This CDR3 has 18 residues. In germline, CDR1 is MNHEY, CDR2 SMNVEV (reference sequence). The V gene lost 3 bases and the J gene lost 2 bases, with 19 bases spanning the gap. The CDR3 bases are TGTGCCAGCAGTTTTGCCGTAGGGACAAGGCCTAACACCGGGGAGCTGTTTTTT. This translates into CASSFAVGTRPNTGELFF.

This clonotype was seen ten or more times. The gene calls are TRBV14 and TRBJ1-2, with 7 bases matching TRBD1. V lost 0 bases, J lost 4 bases, and 5 bases stayed unmatched. This CDR3 spans 15 amino acids. Germline loops: CDR1 SGHDN, CDR2 FVKESK. The CDR3 DNA is TGTGCCAGCAGCCAAGATTGGGGACAGCCCTATGGCTACACCTTC. This encodes CASSQDWGQPYGYTF.

This clonotype was seen more than once but under ten times. This sequence joins TRBV12-3 or TRBV12-4 and TRBJ2-7; 7 positions match TRBD2. V shed 3 bases and J 4 bases; nucleotides not matched to a gene: 12. The CDR3 sequence is 16 residues long. CDR3 coding DNA: TGTGCCAGCAGTTTTGGGGCTGGCGGGGGTACTTACGAGCAGTACTTC. It specifies CASSFGAGGGTYEQYF.

The V call is TRBV7-3, the J call TRBJ2-3; 7 nucleotides align to TRBD2. The CDR3 has 15 residues. The germline V gene has CDR1 SGHTA and CDR2 FQGTGA. V lost 5 bases and J lost 2; bases outside the gene matches: 7. The DNA for the CDR3 is TGTGCCAGCAGCCCGCCCGGGGGGACCACAGATACGCAGTATTTT. Its protein is CASSPPGGTTDTQYF.

This clonotype was counted between two and nine times. The rearrangement links TRBV21-1 to TRBJ2-7; TRBD1 is the table's D call, not checked against the DNA. TRBV21-1 is recorded as a pseudogene. The CDR3 runs 16 residues. CDR3 coding DNA: TGTGCCAGCAGCAATGGGTCCCGGACACCCACCTACGAGCAGTACTTC. The encoded protein is CASSNGSRTPTYEQYF.

This clonotype has a count of ten or more. This chain connects TRBV28 to TRBJ2-7, with 12 nucleotides matching TRBD2. This CDR3 region has 16 residues. With 5 bases clipped from V and 3 bases from J, the junction kept 8 bases outside the gene matches. Germline CDR1 and CDR2: MDHEN and SYDVKM. The CDR3: CASSLWTSGALYEQYF. The CDR3 nucleotides read TGTGCCAGCAGTCTTTGGACTAGCGGGGCTCTCTACGAGCAGTACTTC.

This clonotype was seen only a few times. The J gene is TRBJ2-3, the V gene TRBV10-3; 8 positions match TRBD2. The CDR3 is 13 amino acids. Germline assignment: CDR1 ENHRY and CDR2 SYGVKD. The V and J ends lost 9 bases and 1 base, in that order; junction bases with no gene match: 3. The CDR3, as DNA: TGTGCCATGTGTAGCGGGGGCACAGATACGCAGTATTTT. This gives the protein CAMCSGGTDTQYF.

This clonotype was counted only a few times. The genes are TRBV2 and TRBJ1-5; 9 nucleotides align to TRBD1. Germline CDR1 SNHLY, CDR2 FYNNEI. The trim removed 5 bases at V and 6 bases at J, leaving 8 bases unmatched. The CDR3 runs 15 residues. The DNA for the CDR3 is TGTGCCAGCAGTCCAAACAGGGGGCGAAGTCAGCCCCAGCATTTT. Amino acids: CASSPNRGRSQPQHF.

The chain combines TRBV4-2 with TRBJ2-5; TRBD1 agrees at 8 bases. CDR1 and CDR2 (germline): LGHNA, YNFKEQ. The CDR3 is made up of 18 amino acids. J was trimmed by 4 bases and V by 4 bases; bases with no gene match: 17. CDR3 DNA: TGTGCCAGCAGCCCCCGGTTCCTTCAGGGGGCATGGGTAGAGACCCAGTACTTC. Translating it yields CASSPRFLQGAWVETQYF.